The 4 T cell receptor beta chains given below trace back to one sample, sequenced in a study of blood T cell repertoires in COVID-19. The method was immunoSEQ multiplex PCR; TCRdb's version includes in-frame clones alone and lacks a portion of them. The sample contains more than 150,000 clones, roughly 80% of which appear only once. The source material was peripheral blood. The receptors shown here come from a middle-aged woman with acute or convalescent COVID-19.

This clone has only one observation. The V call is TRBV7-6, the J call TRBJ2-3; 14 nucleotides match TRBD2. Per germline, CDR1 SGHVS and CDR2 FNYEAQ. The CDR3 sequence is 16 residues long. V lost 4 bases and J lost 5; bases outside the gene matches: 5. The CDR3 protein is CASSSRLAGGQDTQYF. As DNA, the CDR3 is TGTGCCAGCAGCTCTAGACTAGCGGGAGGGCAAGATACGCAGTATTTT.

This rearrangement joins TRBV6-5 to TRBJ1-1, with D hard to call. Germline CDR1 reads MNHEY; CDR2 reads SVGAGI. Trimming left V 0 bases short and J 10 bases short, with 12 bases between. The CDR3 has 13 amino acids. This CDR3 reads CASSYSIGGGAFF. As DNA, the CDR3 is TGTGCCAGCAGTTACTCGATCGGCGGTGGAGCTTTCTTT.

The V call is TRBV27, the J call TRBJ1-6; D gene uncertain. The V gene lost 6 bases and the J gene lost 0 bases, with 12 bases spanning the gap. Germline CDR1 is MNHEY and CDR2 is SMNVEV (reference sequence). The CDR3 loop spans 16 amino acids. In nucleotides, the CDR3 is TGTGCCAGCAGCCCGAGTGTGAGCTCCTATAATTCACCCCTCCACTTT. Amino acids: CASSPSVSSYNSPLHF.

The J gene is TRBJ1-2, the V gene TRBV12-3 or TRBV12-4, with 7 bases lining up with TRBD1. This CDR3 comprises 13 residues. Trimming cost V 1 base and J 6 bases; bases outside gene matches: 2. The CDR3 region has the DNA TGTGCCAGCAGTTTAGGAGGGGGCGATGGCTACACCTTC. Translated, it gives CASSLGGGDGYTF.